One sample yielded the 7 T cell receptor beta chains listed below, sequenced in a study of technical replicates of blood from a few donors. TCRdb's table, derived via immunoSEQ multiplex PCR, lists solely in-frame clones and lacks some. This sample has about 54,000 clones, with 94% found just once. Sequenced input: T cells isolated from PBMCs. The receptor source for this set is a human donor in good health.

The chain combines TRBV5-1 with TRBJ2-7; no firm D call. Trimming left V 0 bases short and J 2 bases short, with 15 bases between. Germline CDR1 and CDR2: SGHRS and YFSETQ. The CDR3 spans 16 residues. The CDR3 DNA follows: TGCGCCAGCAGCTTGGGGGCAGGAATGGAAGCCTACGAGCAGTACTTC. It specifies CASSLGAGMEAYEQYF.

CDR3 protein: CAISQGVPSYEQYF. The CDR3 DNA is TGTGCCATCAGTCAGGGGGTTCCCTCCTACGAGCAGTACTTC. This chain connects TRBV10-3 to TRBJ2-7, with 7 positions matching TRBD1. Germline V gene sequence: CDR1 ENHRY, CDR2 SYGVKD. The CDR3 runs 14 residues. The V gene end was trimmed by 5 bases and the J gene end by 0 bases; junction bases not matched to a gene: 4.

The genes are TRBV18 and TRBJ2-5; weak D call: TRBD1 (6 bases). This CDR3 spans 15 amino acids. Trimming removed 1 base at V and 5 bases at J, with 14 bases between. Germline CDR1 reads KGHSH; CDR2 reads LQKENI. CDR3 sequence reads: CASSPLTGPGETQYF. DNA of the CDR3: TGTGCCAGCTCACCACTTACAGGGCCAGGGGAGACCCAGTACTTC.

The chain employs TRBV5-1 and TRBJ2-7, with D unresolved. V was clipped by 2 bases and J by 4 bases, with 7 bases between them. Per germline, CDR1 SGHRS and CDR2 YFSETQ. The CDR3 covers 12 residues. CDR3 DNA sequence: TGCGCCAGCAGCTTTGGAGCATACGAGCAGTACTTC. It is translated as CASSFGAYEQYF.

The rearrangement links TRBV11-3 to TRBJ2-2; D call uncertain. CDR3 length equals 14 residues. The V end was cut by 3 bases, the J end by 0 bases, with 5 bases between. Germline values: CDR1 SGHNT, CDR2 YENEEA. The CDR3 region has the DNA TGTGCCAGCAGCTTCACATCGAACACCGGGGAGCTGTTTTTT. As protein: CASSFTSNTGELFF.

The chain joins TRBV5-1 to TRBJ2-1; TRBD2 matches at 10 bases. The CDR3 is made up of 16 amino acids. Trimming took 0 bases from V and 8 from J; bases not matched to a gene: 8. The germline CDR1 and CDR2 sequences are SGHRS and YFSETQ. The CDR3 coding sequence is TGCGCCAGCAGCTTGGAGCCTAGCGGGAGAATTGATGAGCAGTTCTTC. Protein product: CASSLEPSGRIDEQFF.

The J gene is TRBJ1-4, the V gene TRBV7-9, with 9 bases matching TRBD1. The CDR3 runs 14 residues. CDR1 and CDR2 from the germline V gene are SEHNR and FQNEAQ (reference sequence). Trimming took 3 bases from V and 8 from J; bases not matched to a gene: 4. CDR3: CASSFTGGDEKLFF. The CDR3 coding sequence is TGTGCCAGCAGCTTTACAGGGGGCGACGAAAAACTGTTTTTT.